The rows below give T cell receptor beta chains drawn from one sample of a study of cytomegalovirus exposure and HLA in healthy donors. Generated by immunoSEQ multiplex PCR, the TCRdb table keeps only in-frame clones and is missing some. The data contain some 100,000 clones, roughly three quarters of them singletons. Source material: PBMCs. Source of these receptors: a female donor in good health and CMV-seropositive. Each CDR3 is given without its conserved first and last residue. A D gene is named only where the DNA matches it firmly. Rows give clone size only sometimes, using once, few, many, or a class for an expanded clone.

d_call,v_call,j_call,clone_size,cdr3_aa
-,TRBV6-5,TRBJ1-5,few,ASRRNTLSNQPQH
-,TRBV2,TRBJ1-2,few,ASKLDIINYGYT
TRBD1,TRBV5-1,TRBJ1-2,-,ASSFGDRAGGGGYT
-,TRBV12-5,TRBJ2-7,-,ASGLRGQRYYEQY
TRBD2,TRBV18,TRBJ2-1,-,ASSPPGLAGVHNEQF
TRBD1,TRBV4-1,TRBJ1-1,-,ASSQQLRQGAF
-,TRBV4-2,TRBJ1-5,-,ASSQEWLNQPQH
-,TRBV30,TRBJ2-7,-,AWSVRQRGIYEQY
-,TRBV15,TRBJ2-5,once,ATSRGNRLRSQETQY
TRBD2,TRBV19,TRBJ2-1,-,ASRRTSGGSGEQF
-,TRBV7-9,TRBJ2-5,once,ASSLGQGMPPGETQY
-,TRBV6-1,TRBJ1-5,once,ASAAGKYQPQH
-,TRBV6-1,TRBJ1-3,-,ASSEVSKGKGSGNTIY